This T cell receptor (beta chain) was identified during a study of T cells after yellow fever vaccination. 5'RACE template switching generated TCR cDNA, adding a universal primer site and UMIs. TCRdb re-derived calls from the 5' RACE reads in MiXCR, one entry per CDR3 protein. The table records 200,000 to 300,000 distinct CDR3 sequences, approximately 3.5% of them present only once. Study-level results: Most primary-vaccination clones reappeared after the booster (around 95% CD4, around 88% CD8). Abundant clonotypes from the bulk population could contaminate FACS-sorted repertoires. A weaker secondary response peaked on day 5, the primary on day 15.

Germline V gene sequence: CDR1 LGHNA, CDR2 YSLEER. The CDR3 contains 16 residues. Trimming cost V 4 bases and J 4 bases, with 18 bases left between them. This clonotype was observed many times. Its cognate antigen is unknown. The specimen comprised PBMCs, sampled 15 days after the yellow fever booster vaccination. The chain is built from TRBV4-3 and TRBJ2-3, with D maybe TRBD1 (6 bases). The receptor comes from a man younger than 35 who received the YFV17D yellow fever vaccine. CDR3 loop: CASSRVGRGTADTQYF. CDR3 DNA sequence: TGCGCCAGCAGCCGAGTAGGCAGGGGTACGGCAGATACGCAGTATTTT.